The source of this T cell receptor (beta chain) is a study of Tregs in tolerant kidney transplant recipients. Study-level information: Related graft donors supplied nonmyeloablative bone marrow transplants, and mixed chimerism was transient. Overall study results and limits: Nucleotide sequences could not be compared across some patients' samples due to primer changes. The small number of patients limits these findings pending further validation.

CD4+CD25+CD127- Tregs, CD4+CD25- non-Tregs, CD4 and CD8 cells were sorted. In regard to this clone: Its antigen is unidentified.

Germline V gene data show CDR1 as LGHNA and CDR2 as YSLEER. The CDR3 loop spans 16 amino acids. Trimming took 0 bases from V and 3 from J; bases not matched to a gene: 4. Profiling relied on immunoSEQ multiplex PCR, and the TCRdb table lists in-frame clones only, not all of them. This table has some 80,000 clones, 95% to 98% appearing once. This TCR was recovered from a human donor who received a combined kidney and bone marrow transplant. This specimen was CD4+ T cells from blood, taken before the transplant. The V and J genes are TRBV4-3 and TRBJ2-5; 10 nucleotides agree with TRBD1. CDR3 region: CASSQDQGTGEETQYF. CDR3 in DNA: TGCGCCAGCAGCCAAGATCAGGGGACAGGGGAAGAGACCCAGTACTTC.